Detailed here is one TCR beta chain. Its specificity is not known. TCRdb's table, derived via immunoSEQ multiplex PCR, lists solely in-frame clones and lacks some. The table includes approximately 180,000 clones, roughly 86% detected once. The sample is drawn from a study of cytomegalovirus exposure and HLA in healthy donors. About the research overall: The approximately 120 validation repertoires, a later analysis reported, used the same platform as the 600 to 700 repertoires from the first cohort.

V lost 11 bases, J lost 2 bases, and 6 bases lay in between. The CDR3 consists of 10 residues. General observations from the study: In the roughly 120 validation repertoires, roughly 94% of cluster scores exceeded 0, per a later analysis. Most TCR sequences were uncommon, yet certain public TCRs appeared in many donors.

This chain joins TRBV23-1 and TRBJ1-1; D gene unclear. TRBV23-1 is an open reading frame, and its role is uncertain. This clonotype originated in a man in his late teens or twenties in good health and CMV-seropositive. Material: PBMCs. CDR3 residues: CAFINTEAFF. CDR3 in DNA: TGCGCCTTTATAAACACTGAAGCTTTCTTT.